This T cell receptor (beta chain) was recovered during a study of graft-versus-host responses after intestinal transplantation. In the study overall: Recipients received multivisceral, liver-intestinal, or isolated intestinal transplants. Following induction with anti-thymocyte globulin, all recipients were given tacrolimus and steroids for two to four years. Study results and limitations: Graft-donor T cell macrochimerism in patients accompanied high graft-versus-host to host-versus-graft clonal ratios in allografts. Among recipient marrow samples, GvH clones were found; some appeared first in ileum or blood.

About this clone itself: Its specificity is unknown.

Per the germline V gene, CDR1 is MNHNY and CDR2 is SVGAGI (reference sequence). The CDR3 consists of 13 residues. Trimming removed 10 bases from V and 4 bases from J, with 14 bases in between. Clones were read by immunoSEQ multiplex PCR, and TCRdb kept only the in-frame ones, dropping some. The data contain some 140,000 clones, 80% to 95% of them seen just once; the ten biggest clones take up about 0.19%. The sequences come from unstimulated CD4+ T cells sorted from spleen or lymph node cells, collected before intestinal transplant. This TCR was recovered from a human donor who received an intestinal transplant. The chain employs TRBV6-6 and TRBJ1-5; the D is unclear. The CDR3: CATKGLVNQPQHF. The CDR3 DNA reads as TGTGCCACCAAAGGACTGGTTAATCAGCCCCAGCATTTT.